Sequencing of this TCR beta chain was carried out in a study of CD8+ T cells in alopecia areata. Background on the study: Among treated patients, oral tofacitinib was administered at 5 to 10 mg twice daily. It was 6 to 18 months of tofacitinib, and then there were 6 months off drug. Overall study results and limits: Clarity of TCR sharing across patients fell short of that in mice, possibly HLA-related. Compared with normal scalp, lesional scalp had higher clonality and more expanded CD8+ clones.

In alopecia areata patients, both lesional scalp punch biopsies and peripheral blood were collected. Extracted RNA was reverse transcribed, and the resulting cDNA served as sequencing template. Assay: immunoSEQ multiplex PCR; the TCRdb copy retains only in-frame clones and omits some. The data show 9,500 to 15,000 clones, with about three fifths seen just once and 20% to 25% held by the top ten. The sample holds a few counts of this clone. The antigen remains undetermined. The TCR was taken from a human donor with alopecia areata. The sample comprised skin.

CDR3 sequence reads: CASSDSAEIDEQFF. CDR3 coding DNA: TGTGCCAGCAGTGACTCAGCCGAAATCGATGAGCAGTTCTTC. V and J are TRBV6-4 and TRBJ2-1; D is unresolved. V was clipped by 0 bases and J by 8 bases, with 11 bases between them. The germline V gene has CDR1 MRHNA and CDR2 SNTAGT. The CDR3 consists of 14 residues.